Each of the 13 T cell receptor beta chains below was sequenced from the same sample in a study of shared clonotypes between healthy human individuals. Naive CD8 cells were CD45RO-negative, positively selected for CCR7, excluding terminally differentiated effector memory CD45RA+ cells. Sequenced by immunoSEQ multiplex PCR; TCRdb stores in-frame clones only, minus some. The sample shows more than 550,000 clones, roughly 94% of them seen only once. The sequenced material came from naive CD8+ T cells sorted from blood. These TCRs come from a man aged 30 to 39 in good health.

The rearrangement joins TRBV6-1 to TRBJ2-2; TRBD1 matches 7 bases. The V gene's germline CDR1 is MNHNS and CDR2 SASEGT. V was pared by 6 bases and J by 3 bases, with 4 bases of the junction left unmatched. The CDR3 contains 14 residues. The CDR3 protein is CASRRQGHTGELFF. CDR3 coding DNA: TGTGCCAGCAGGCGACAGGGACACACCGGGGAGCTGTTTTTT.

This sequence joins TRBV10-2 and TRBJ2-1; D may match TRBD1 or TRBD2 (7 bases each). The V and J ends lost 5 bases and 8 bases respectively, with 19 bases between them. Germline loops: CDR1 WSHSY, CDR2 SAAADI. This CDR3 spans 15 amino acids. The CDR3 sequence is CASSKSGTAFDEQFF. As DNA, the CDR3 is TGCGCCAGCAGTAAGAGCGGGACAGCTTTCGATGAGCAGTTCTTC.

This sequence joins TRBV4-1 and TRBJ1-1; D unresolved. Looked up from germline, CDR1 is MGHRA and CDR2 is YSYEKL. V was cut by 1 base and J by 11 bases, with 11 bases left in between. The CDR3 runs to 12 residues. The CDR3: CASSQGGMGAFF. CDR3 sequence (DNA): TGCGCCAGCAGCCAAGGGGGTATGGGGGCTTTCTTT.

The chain couples TRBV7-2 to TRBJ2-5; D gene uncertain. CDR1 SGHTA and CDR2 FQGNSA come from the germline V gene. V was trimmed by 5 bases and J by 5 bases, leaving 6 bases between them. The CDR3 totals 11 residues. The CDR3 bases are TGTGCCAGCAGCGTGGGGGAGACCCAGTACTTC. Encoded protein: CASSVGETQYF.

This clone showed up just a few times. The chain recombines TRBV27 with TRBJ2-1; tentatively, D is TRBD2 (8 bases). Germline V lookup: CDR1 MNHEY, CDR2 SMNVEV (reference sequence). V shed 6 bases and J shed 10 bases, with 16 bases lying between them. The CDR3 totals 13 residues. CDR3 bases: TGTGCCAGCAGCCCGGGACTAGGGGGCGAGCAGTTCTTC. Translating it yields CASSPGLGGEQFF.

The chain recombines TRBV6-5 with TRBJ2-2, with D possibly called TRBD1 or TRBD2 (5 bases each). V dropped 7 bases and J dropped 4 bases, with 13 bases sitting between them. Germline-derived CDR1 and CDR2 are MNHEY and SVGAGI. The CDR3 is made up of 14 amino acids. CDR3 DNA: TGTGCCAGCACACGGTCGGGGACCACCGGGGAGCTGTTTTTT. Encoded protein: CASTRSGTTGELFF.

This clone was recorded only once. The chain carries TRBV7-9 and TRBJ2-7; unclear D gene. In germline, CDR1 is SEHNR, CDR2 FQNEAQ (reference sequence). The V end was cut by 3 bases, the J end by 3 bases, with 3 bases between. This CDR3 spans 11 amino acids. CDR3 nucleotide sequence: TGTGCCAGCAGCTTTGACTACGAGCAGTACTTC. Its protein product is CASSFDYEQYF.

The chain joins TRBV19 to TRBJ2-2; D is perhaps TRBD1 (5 bases). The CDR3 is 15 amino acids. The V and J ends lost 3 bases and 3 bases respectively, with 11 bases between them. Germline V gene sequence: CDR1 LNHDA, CDR2 SQIVND (reference sequence). CDR3 DNA sequence: TGTGCCAGTAGTATTGACAGCCCCTACACCGGGGAGCTGTTTTTT. Its translation is CASSIDSPYTGELFF.

This chain links TRBV27 with TRBJ2-1; D call uncertain. This CDR3 has 12 residues. Germline V gene lookup returns CDR1 MNHEY and CDR2 SMNVEV (reference sequence). Trimming pared 2 bases from V and 9 bases from J, leaving 8 bases between. CDR3 amino acids: CASSLDTIEQFF. As DNA, the CDR3 is TGTGCCAGCAGTTTAGATACGATTGAGCAGTTCTTC.

This clone was counted a single time. The same CDR3 can be traced to other DNA sequences in this sample. The chain links TRBV5-1 to TRBJ1-1; D uncertain. The germline V and J ends were trimmed by 1 base and 4 bases, with 5 bases remaining between them. The CDR3 spans 12 residues. Germline CDR1 SGHRS, CDR2 YFSETQ. The CDR3 DNA sequence: TGCGCCAGCAGCTTGTTGGGCACTGAAGCTTTCTTT. It yields the protein CASSLLGTEAFF.

As regards this clone: This same CDR3 is encoded by further DNA sequences in the sample. The chain links TRBV7-9 to TRBJ2-3; D unclear. This CDR3 region has 14 residues. In germline, CDR1 is SEHNR, CDR2 FQNEAQ (reference sequence). V was cut by 1 base and J by 0 bases, with 5 bases left in between. The CDR3 DNA reads TGTGCCAGCAGCTTAGGTCCGAGCACAGATACGCAGTATTTT. Translating it yields CASSLGPSTDTQYF. Based on the CDR3 plus reference TRBV7-9 and TRBJ2-3, the full variable domain is DTGVSQNPRHKITKRGQNVTFRCDPISEHNRLYWYRQTLGQGPEFLTYFQNEAQLEKSRLLSDRFSAERPKGSFSTLEIQRTEQGDSAMYLCASSLGPSTDTQYFGPGTRLTVL.

V gene TRBV4-2 combines with J gene TRBJ1-5; 8 bases map to TRBD1. The trim removed 0 bases at V and 3 bases at J, leaving 10 bases unmatched. The CDR3 is 18 amino acids. Germline V gene data show CDR1 as LGHNA and CDR2 as YNFKEQ. The CDR3 DNA reads TGTGCCAGCAGCCAAGATTCTGCGACAGGGGACGCCAATCAGCCCCAGCATTTT. Its translation is CASSQDSATGDANQPQHF.

The J gene is TRBJ1-4, the V gene TRBV11-2; TRBD1 matches 11 bases. This CDR3 is built from 19 residues. With V trimmed by 5 bases and J by 7 bases, 18 bases remained unmatched. The germline CDR1 and CDR2 sequences are SGHAT and FQNNGV. CDR3 nucleotide sequence: TGTGCCAGCAGCAAATCACGGACAGGGGGCGCTGCTGTTGGTGAAAAACTGTTTTTT. Translating gives CASSKSRTGGAAVGEKLFF.